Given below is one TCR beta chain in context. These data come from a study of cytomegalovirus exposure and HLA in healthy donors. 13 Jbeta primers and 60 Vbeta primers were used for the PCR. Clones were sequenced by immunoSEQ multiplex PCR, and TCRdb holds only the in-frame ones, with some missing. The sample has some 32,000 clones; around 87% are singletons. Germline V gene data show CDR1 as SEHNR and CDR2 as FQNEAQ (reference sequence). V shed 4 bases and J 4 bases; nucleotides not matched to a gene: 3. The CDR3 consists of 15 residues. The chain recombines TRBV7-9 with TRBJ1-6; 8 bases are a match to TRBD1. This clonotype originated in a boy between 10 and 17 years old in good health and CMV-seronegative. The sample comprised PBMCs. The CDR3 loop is CASSWDRPYNSPLHF. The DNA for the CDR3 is TGTGCCAGCAGCTGGGACAGGCCATATAATTCACCCCTCCACTTT.